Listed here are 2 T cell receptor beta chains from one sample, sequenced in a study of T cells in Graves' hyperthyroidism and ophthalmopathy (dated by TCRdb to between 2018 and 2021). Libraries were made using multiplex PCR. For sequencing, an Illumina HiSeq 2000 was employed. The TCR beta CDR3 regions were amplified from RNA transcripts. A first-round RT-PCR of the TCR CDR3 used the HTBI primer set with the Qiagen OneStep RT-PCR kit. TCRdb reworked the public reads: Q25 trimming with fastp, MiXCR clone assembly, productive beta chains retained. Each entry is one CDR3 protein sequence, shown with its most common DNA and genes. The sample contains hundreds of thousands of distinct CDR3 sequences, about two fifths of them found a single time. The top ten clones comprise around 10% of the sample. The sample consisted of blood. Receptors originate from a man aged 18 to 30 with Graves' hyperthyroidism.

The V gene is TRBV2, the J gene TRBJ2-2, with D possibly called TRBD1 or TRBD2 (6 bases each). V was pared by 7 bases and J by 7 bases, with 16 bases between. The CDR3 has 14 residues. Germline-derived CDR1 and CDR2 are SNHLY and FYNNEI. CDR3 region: CASTGRGLRGELFF. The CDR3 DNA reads TGTGCCAGCACCGGCCGGGGGCTACGCGGGGAGCTGTTTTTT. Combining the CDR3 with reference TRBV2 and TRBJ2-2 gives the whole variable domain EPEVTQTPSHQVTQMGQEVILRCVPISNHLYFYWYRQILGQKVEFLVSFYNNEISEKSEIFDDQFSVERPDGSNFTLKIRSTKLEDSAMYFCASTGRGLRGELFFGEGSRLTVL.

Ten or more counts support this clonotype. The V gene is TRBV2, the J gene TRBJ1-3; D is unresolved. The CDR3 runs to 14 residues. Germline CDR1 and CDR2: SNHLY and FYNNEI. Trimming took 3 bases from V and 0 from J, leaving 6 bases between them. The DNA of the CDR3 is TGTGCCAGCAGTGAGAAGGCCTCTGGAAACACCATATATTTT. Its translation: CASSEKASGNTIYF.